These 2 T cell receptor beta chains were all obtained from the same sample, sequenced in a study of beta chain features in type 1 diabetes. Study-wide findings and caveats: The study found moderately but significantly shorter TCRB CDR3s in all four CD4+ subsets of Type 1 diabetes patients.

Every isolated RNA sample was fully reverse transcribed, so sequencing captured expressed TCRB transcripts. Using immunoSEQ multiplex PCR, the repertoire was profiled, and TCRdb retains in-frame clones only, with some absent. The sample lists about 190,000 clones; 7.8% were seen once. Antigens for these TCRs are unknown. Material for sequencing was central memory CD4+ T cells from blood. These receptors were taken from a woman aged 40 to 50 with type 1 diabetes.

This clone appeared a few times. V is TRBV6-6 and J is TRBJ1-5; D uncertain. The CDR3 runs to 13 residues. The germline CDR1 and CDR2 sequences are MNHNY and SVGAGI (reference sequence). V shed 0 bases and J shed 5 bases, with 5 bases lying between them. The CDR3, as DNA: TGTGCCAGCAGTTACTCTCAGGATCAGCCCCAGCATTTT. Translating it yields CASSYSQDQPQHF.

This chain links TRBV7-2 with TRBJ2-5; perhaps TRBD2 as D (6 bases). The CDR3 sequence is 17 residues long. Germline values: CDR1 SGHTA, CDR2 FQGNSA. V was trimmed by 5 bases and J by 0 bases, leaving 19 bases between them. The CDR3 protein is CASSLTGGVQHQETQYF. The CDR3 coding sequence is TGTGCCAGCAGCCTCACCGGGGGAGTACAGCACCAAGAGACCCAGTACTTC.